Listed below are T cell receptor beta chains from one sample, sequenced in a study of shared clonotypes between healthy human individuals. Clones were read by immunoSEQ multiplex PCR, and TCRdb kept only the in-frame ones, dropping some. Among about 1 million clones listed, under 80% were seen once. Input material: memory CD4+ T cells sorted from blood. Every receptor here comes from a man younger than 30 in good health. Both conserved end residues are part of each CDR3. A D gene is named only where the DNA matches it firmly. Only some rows state a clone size, as once, few, many or a class for expanded clones.

size,V,D,J,DNA,CDR3
-,TRBV12-5,-,TRBJ1-1,TGTGCTAGTGCAACGGACCTCAGGAGGAACACTGAAGCTTTCTTT,CASATDLRRNTEAFF
-,TRBV19,TRBD1,TRBJ2-7,TGTGCCAGTAGTATAGGATCGGCCGACAGGGAAATTCAGTACTTC,CASSIGSADREIQYF
-,TRBV29-1,-,TRBJ2-3,TGCAGCGCCACTGACAGCGATACGCAGTATTTT,CSATDSDTQYF
-,TRBV10-3,TRBD2,TRBJ2-1,TGTGCCATCAGGACGGGGGGTAATGAGCAGTTCTTC,CAIRTGGNEQFF
-,TRBV10-1,-,TRBJ2-4,TGCGCCAGCAGTGAGAAAGGGTTCGGGATTCAGTACTTC,CASSEKGFGIQYF
-,TRBV5-4,TRBD2,TRBJ2-3,TGTGCCAGCAGCTTCGGGACTAGCGGCACAGATACGCAGTATTTT,CASSFGTSGTDTQYF
-,TRBV10-3,-,TRBJ1-5,TGTGCCATCAGTGAAGGGGATCGCAATCAGCCCCAGCATTTT,CAISEGDRNQPQHF
-,TRBV7-2,-,TRBJ2-5,TGTGCCAGCAGCCCTTATACGGGGACCCAGTACTTC,CASSPYTGTQYF
few,TRBV5-4,TRBD1,TRBJ1-6,TGCGCCAGCAGCCAAGAACCAGGGGGGATTTCACCCCTCCACTTT,CASSQEPGGISPLHF
-,TRBV5-1,TRBD2,TRBJ2-3,TGCGCCAGCAGCCTTAATAGCGGGGGTCCCACAGATACGCAGTATTTT,CASSLNSGGPTDTQYF
once,TRBV10-1,-,TRBJ2-3,TGCGCCCGGCACTACCTCGGCACAGATACGCAGTATTTT,CARHYLGTDTQYF
-,TRBV2,-,TRBJ2-2,TGTGCCAGCAGTAGAGTTCCAGGGTCCGGGGAGCTGTTTTTT,CASSRVPGSGELFF
-,TRBV6-5,-,TRBJ1-1,TGTGCCATCAGTGAGTCAGCGGACGACGCTTTCTTT,CAISESADDAFF
-,TRBV11-2,TRBD1,TRBJ2-7,TGTGCCAGCTTTCCGACAGGGGGATACGAGCAGTACTTC,CASFPTGGYEQYF
-,TRBV2,TRBD2,TRBJ2-3,TGTGCCAGCAGTGATTCGGGAGGGCCCGCAGATACGCAGTATTTT,CASSDSGGPADTQYF
-,TRBV6-5,-,TRBJ1-1,TGTGCCAGCAGTTACGAGGCAGGAGGGAACACTGAAGCTTTCTTT,CASSYEAGGNTEAFF
-,TRBV29-1,-,TRBJ1-2,TGCAGCGTTGTCTCGGGACACGCCGCTAACTATGGCTACACCTTC,CSVVSGHAANYGYTF
-,TRBV28,TRBD1,TRBJ2-2,TGTGCCAGCAGTTCTTCTAGGACAGGGGGTCCCGGGGAGCTGTTTTTT,CASSSSRTGGPGELFF
once,TRBV13,TRBD2,TRBJ2-7,TGTGCCAGCAGCTTAGCGGCTAGCGGCTACGAGCAGTACTTC,CASSLAASGYEQYF
-,TRBV12-2,-,TRBJ2-7,TGTGCCCTCACCTCAGGACTAGCTAAGTACGAGCAGTACTTC,CALTSGLAKYEQYF
-,TRBV11-2,-,TRBJ1-2,TGTGCCAGCAGCTTACAACAGTTCTATGGCTACACCTTC,CASSLQQFYGYTF
-,TRBV25-1,-,TRBJ1-4,TGTGCCAGCAGTCAACCCGCGGGAAGCCGGTGGGCTAATGAAAAACTGTTTTTT,CASSQPAGSRWANEKLFF
-,TRBV5-5,-,TRBJ1-2,TGTGCCAGCATAATCGATGCGGGGGTGAGGCGTAACTATGGCTACACCTTC,CASIIDAGVRRNYGYTF
-,TRBV5-4,TRBD1,TRBJ2-1,TGTGCCATCATCGACAGGGCCCTTAACAATGAGCAGTTCTTC,CAIIDRALNNEQFF
once,TRBV10-1,-,TRBJ1-1,TGCGCCAGCAGGCGACAGGTGAACACTGAAGCTTTCTTT,CASRRQVNTEAFF
-,TRBV7-9,TRBD2,TRBJ2-3,TGTGCCAGCAGCTACGGCGGGGGGGCCGTAGATACGCAGTATTTT,CASSYGGGAVDTQYF
-,TRBV10-3,-,TRBJ1-4,TGTGCCATCAGTGAGGGCGGACCGGACAGCAATAATGAAAAACTGTTTTTT,CAISEGGPDSNNEKLFF
-,TRBV29-1,TRBD1,TRBJ2-7,TGCAGCGTTGGGACAGGGGGTAGCTCCTACGAGCAGTACTTC,CSVGTGGSSYEQYF
few,TRBV9,-,TRBJ1-6,TGTGCCAGCAGCCGAGACCCTCTAGATTCACCCCTCCACTTT,CASSRDPLDSPLHF
few,TRBV5-1,-,TRBJ1-6,TGCGCCAGCAGCTTGGATGAGGACAGAAATTATTCACCCCTCCACTTT,CASSLDEDRNYSPLHF
-,TRBV18,-,TRBJ2-7,TGTGCCAGCTCACCACCGGTCACCTACGAGCAGTACTTC,CASSPPVTYEQYF
-,TRBV5-6,-,TRBJ2-7,TGTGCCAGCAGCTTGGACAGACACTCCTACGAGCAGTACTTC,CASSLDRHSYEQYF
-,TRBV7-2,TRBD2,TRBJ2-1,TGTGCCAGCAGCTTAGACCCACTAGCGGGAGGGCTCAATGAGCAGTTCTTC,CASSLDPLAGGLNEQFF
-,TRBV18,-,TRBJ2-3,TGTGCCAGCTCACCGGCAGATACGCAGTATTTT,CASSPADTQYF
-,TRBV9,TRBD2,TRBJ2-3,TGTGCCAGCAGCGTAGGGGCGGCGGGAGGAGTAAAAGATACGCAGTATTTT,CASSVGAAGGVKDTQYF
-,TRBV19,-,TRBJ1-5,TGTGCCAGTAGTATTAGCGGGGACAATCAGCCCCAGCATTTT,CASSISGDNQPQHF
once,TRBV7-9,-,TRBJ1-4,TGTGCCAGCAGCTTAAACGACCGTAGTGGAAAACTGTTTTTT,CASSLNDRSGKLFF
once,TRBV2,-,TRBJ2-1,TGTGCCAGCAGTCCGGACATTTACAATGAGCAGTTCTTC,CASSPDIYNEQFF
many,TRBV2,-,TRBJ1-2,TGTGCCAGCAGTGAAGCGAGGACCGGGGTGAGTGGCTACACCTTC,CASSEARTGVSGYTF
-,TRBV19,-,TRBJ2-6,TGTGCCAGTAGTAGCCAAAACGGGGCCAACGTCCTGACTTTC,CASSSQNGANVLTF
once,TRBV9,-,TRBJ2-5,TGTGCCAGCAGCGTAGGCCTCCAACTCGAGTATCAAGAGACCCAGTACTTC,CASSVGLQLEYQETQYF